The following is a T cell receptor beta chain sequence with its context. As yet, its antigen is unknown. CD45RO-negative, CCR7-positively selected cells formed the naive CD8 fraction, excluding terminally differentiated effector memory CD45RA+ cells. Method: immunoSEQ multiplex PCR; TCRdb's copy keeps in-frame clones and lacks some. The sample lists 1.5 million to 2.5 million clones; less than 95% were seen once. This sample stems from a study of shared clonotypes between healthy human individuals. Whole-study results and caveats: Non-shared clonotypes had lower generation probabilities than those shared by all four donors. Only a few donors were included, so the genetic and exposure-history diversity represented was limited.

Trimming took off 3 bases at V and 4 bases at J, with 12 bases between the two ends. Looked up from germline, CDR1 is MNHNS and CDR2 is SASEGT. The CDR3 has 14 residues. The chain combines TRBV6-1 with TRBJ1-2, with D maybe TRBD1 (5 bases). Sequencing was performed on naive CD8+ T cells sorted from blood. This TCR came from a man younger than 35 in good health. CDR3 protein: CASSESWGLYGYTF. CDR3 nucleotide sequence: TGTGCCAGCAGTGAGTCCTGGGGCCTCTATGGCTACACCTTC.